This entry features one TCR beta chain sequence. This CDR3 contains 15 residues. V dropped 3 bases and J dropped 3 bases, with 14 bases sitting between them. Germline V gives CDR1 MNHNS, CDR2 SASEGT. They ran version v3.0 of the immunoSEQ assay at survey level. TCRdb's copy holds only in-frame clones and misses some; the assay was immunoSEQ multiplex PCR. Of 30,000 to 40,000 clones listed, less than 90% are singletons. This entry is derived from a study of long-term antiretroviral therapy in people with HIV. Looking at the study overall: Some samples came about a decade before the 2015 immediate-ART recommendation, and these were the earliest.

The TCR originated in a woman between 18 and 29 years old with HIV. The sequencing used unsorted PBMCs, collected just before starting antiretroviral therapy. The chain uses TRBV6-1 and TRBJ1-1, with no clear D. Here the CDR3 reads CASSDGLVWDTEAFF. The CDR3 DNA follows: TGTGCCAGCAGTGACGGTCTTGTCTGGGACACTGAAGCTTTCTTT.